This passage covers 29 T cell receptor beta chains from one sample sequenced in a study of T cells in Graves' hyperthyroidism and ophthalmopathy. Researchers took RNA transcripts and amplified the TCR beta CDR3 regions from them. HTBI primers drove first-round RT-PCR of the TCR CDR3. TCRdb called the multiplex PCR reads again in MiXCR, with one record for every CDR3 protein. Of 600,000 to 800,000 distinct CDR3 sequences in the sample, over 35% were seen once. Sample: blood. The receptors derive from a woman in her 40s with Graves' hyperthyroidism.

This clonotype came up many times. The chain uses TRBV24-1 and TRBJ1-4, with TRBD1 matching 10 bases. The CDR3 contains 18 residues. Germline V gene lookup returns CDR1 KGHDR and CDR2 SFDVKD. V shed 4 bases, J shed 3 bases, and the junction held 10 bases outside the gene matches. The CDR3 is CATSDSRDRGSANEKLFF. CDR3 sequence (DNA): TGTGCCACCAGTGACTCTCGGGACAGGGGTTCGGCTAATGAAAAACTGTTTTTT.

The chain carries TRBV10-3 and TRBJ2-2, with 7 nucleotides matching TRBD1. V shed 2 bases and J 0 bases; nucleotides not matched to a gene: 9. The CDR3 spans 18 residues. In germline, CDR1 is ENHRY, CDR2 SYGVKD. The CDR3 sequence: CAISELQTGPTNTGELFF. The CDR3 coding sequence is TGTGCCATCAGTGAGCTCCAGACAGGGCCTACGAACACCGGGGAGCTGTTTTTT.

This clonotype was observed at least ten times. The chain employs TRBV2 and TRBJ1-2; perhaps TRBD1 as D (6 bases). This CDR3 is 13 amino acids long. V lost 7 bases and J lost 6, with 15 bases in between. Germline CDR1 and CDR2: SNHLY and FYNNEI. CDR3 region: CASTKGGVDGYTF. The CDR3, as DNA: TGTGCCAGCACCAAGGGGGGGGTCGATGGCTACACCTTC.

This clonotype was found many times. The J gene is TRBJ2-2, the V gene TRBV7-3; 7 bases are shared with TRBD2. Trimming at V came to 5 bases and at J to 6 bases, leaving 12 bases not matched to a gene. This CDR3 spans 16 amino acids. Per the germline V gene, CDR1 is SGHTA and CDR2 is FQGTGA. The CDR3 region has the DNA TGTGCCAGCAGCCCCACACCGACTAGCTACGCCGGGGAGCTGTTTTTT. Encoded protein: CASSPTPTSYAGELFF.

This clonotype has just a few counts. The CDR3, as DNA: TGTGCCAGCAGCTTGCTTGGGCATGAAAAACTGTTTTTT. Translation gives CASSLLGHEKLFF. The gene calls are TRBV7-8 and TRBJ1-4; D unclear. Trimming shortened V by 3 bases and J by 6 bases, and 8 bases separated the two germline ends. Germline V gene lookup returns CDR1 SGHVS and CDR2 FQNEAQ. The CDR3 is made up of 13 amino acids. Together with reference TRBV7-8 and TRBJ1-4, the CDR3 gives the full variable domain: GAGVSQSPRYKVAKRGQDVALRCDPISGHVSLFWYQQALGQGPEFLTYFQNEAQLDKSGLPSDRFFAERPEGSVSTLKIQRTQQEDSAVYLCASSLLGHEKLFFGSGTQLSVL.

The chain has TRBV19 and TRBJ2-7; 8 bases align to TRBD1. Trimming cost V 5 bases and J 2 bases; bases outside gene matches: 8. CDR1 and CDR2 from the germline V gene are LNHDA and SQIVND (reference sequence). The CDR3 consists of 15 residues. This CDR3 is CASSFGQGLAYEQYF. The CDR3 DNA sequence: TGTGCCAGTAGTTTCGGACAGGGTTTAGCCTACGAGCAGTACTTC.

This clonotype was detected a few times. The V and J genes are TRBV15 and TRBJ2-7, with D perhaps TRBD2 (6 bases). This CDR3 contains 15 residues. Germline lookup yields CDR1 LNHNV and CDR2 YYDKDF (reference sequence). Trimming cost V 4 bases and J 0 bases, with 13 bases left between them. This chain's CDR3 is CATSKEGFVSYEQYF. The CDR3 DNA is TGTGCCACCAGCAAGGAGGGATTTGTCTCCTACGAGCAGTACTTC.

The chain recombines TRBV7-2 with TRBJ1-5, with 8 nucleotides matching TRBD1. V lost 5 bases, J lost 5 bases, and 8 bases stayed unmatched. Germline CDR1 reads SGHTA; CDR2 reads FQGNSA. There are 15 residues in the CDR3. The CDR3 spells CASSPGQGGDQPQHF. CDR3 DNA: TGTGCCAGCAGCCCCGGACAGGGAGGGGATCAGCCCCAGCATTTT. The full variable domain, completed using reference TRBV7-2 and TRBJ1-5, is GAGVSQSPSNKVTEKGKDVELRCDPISGHTALYWYRQSLGQGLEFLIYFQGNSAPDKSGLPSDRFSAERTGGSVSTLTIQRTQQEDSAVYLCASSPGQGGDQPQHFGDGTRLSIL.

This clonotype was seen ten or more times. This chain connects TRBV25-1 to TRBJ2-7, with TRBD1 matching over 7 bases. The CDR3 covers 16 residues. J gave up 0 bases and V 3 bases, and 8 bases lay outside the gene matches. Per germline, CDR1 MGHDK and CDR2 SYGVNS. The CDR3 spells CASSDVTGDSSYEQYF. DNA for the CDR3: TGTGCCAGCAGTGACGTTACAGGGGATAGCTCCTACGAGCAGTACTTC.

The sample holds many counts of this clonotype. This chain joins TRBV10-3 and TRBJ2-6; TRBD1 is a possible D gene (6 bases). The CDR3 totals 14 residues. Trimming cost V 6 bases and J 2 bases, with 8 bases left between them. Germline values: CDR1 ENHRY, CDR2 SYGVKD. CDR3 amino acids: CAIRAGAGANVLTF. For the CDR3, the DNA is TGTGCCATCAGGGCAGGGGCTGGGGCCAACGTCCTGACTTTC.

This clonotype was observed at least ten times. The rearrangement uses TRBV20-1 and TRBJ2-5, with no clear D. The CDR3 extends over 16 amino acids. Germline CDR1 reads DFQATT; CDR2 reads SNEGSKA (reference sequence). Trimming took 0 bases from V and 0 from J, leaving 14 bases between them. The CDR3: CSARDALVGYQETQYF. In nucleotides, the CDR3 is TGCAGTGCTAGAGACGCCCTCGTGGGGTACCAAGAGACCCAGTACTTC.

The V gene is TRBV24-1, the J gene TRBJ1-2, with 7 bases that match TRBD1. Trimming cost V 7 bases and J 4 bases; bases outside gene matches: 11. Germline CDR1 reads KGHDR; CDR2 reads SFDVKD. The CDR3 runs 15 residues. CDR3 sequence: CATSSTGTDFYGYTF. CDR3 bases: TGTGCCACCAGCAGTACCGGGACAGACTTCTATGGCTACACCTTC.

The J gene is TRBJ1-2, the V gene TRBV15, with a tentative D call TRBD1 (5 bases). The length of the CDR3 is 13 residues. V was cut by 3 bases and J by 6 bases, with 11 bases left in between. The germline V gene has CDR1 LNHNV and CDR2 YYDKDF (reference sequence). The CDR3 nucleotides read TGTGCCACCAGCAGTTCCCAGGGTCATGGCTACACCTTC. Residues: CATSSSQGHGYTF.

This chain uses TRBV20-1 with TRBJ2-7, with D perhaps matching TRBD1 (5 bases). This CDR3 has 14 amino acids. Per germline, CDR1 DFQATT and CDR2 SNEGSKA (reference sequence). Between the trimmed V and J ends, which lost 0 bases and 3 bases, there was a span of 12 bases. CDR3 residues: CSAREFGRDYEQYF. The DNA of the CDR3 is TGCAGTGCTAGAGAGTTCGGCAGGGACTACGAGCAGTACTTC.

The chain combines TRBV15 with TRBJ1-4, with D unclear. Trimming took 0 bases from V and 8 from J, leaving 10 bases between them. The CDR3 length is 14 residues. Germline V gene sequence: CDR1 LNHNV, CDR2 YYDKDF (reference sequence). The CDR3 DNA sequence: TGTGCCACCAGCAGAGATTTCGGCACAGAAAAACTGTTTTTT. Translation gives CATSRDFGTEKLFF.

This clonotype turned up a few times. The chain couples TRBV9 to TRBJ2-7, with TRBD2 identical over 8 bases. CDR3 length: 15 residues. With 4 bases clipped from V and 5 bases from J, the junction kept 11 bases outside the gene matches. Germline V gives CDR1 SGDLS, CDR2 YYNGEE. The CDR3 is CASSPPGGGRNEQYF. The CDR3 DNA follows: TGTGCCAGCAGCCCCCCGGGGGGGGGGAGGAACGAGCAGTACTTC.

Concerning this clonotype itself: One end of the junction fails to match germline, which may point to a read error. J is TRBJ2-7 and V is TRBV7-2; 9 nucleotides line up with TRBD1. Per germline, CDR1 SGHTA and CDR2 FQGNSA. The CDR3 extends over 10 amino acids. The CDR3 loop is CASSRPGQGF. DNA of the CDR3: TGTGCCAGCAGTAGACCGGGACAGGGCTTC.

The DNA of the CDR3 is TGTGCCTGCCGGGACAGCCTCAATCAGCCCCAGCATTTT. This encodes CACRDSLNQPQHF. The chain couples TRBV7-2 to TRBJ1-5; 7 nucleotides match TRBD1. CDR1 is SGHTA and CDR2 is FQGNSA in the germline V gene. J gave up 3 bases and V 11 bases, and 7 bases lay outside the gene matches. The CDR3 length is 13 residues.

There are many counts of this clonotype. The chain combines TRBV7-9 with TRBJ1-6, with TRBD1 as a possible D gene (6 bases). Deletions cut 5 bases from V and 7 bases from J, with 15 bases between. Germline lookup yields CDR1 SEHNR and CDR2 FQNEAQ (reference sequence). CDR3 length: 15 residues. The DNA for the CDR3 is TGTGCCAGCAGCCCGGCGAGAGGGGGGAATTCACCCCTCCACTTT. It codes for CASSPARGGNSPLHF.

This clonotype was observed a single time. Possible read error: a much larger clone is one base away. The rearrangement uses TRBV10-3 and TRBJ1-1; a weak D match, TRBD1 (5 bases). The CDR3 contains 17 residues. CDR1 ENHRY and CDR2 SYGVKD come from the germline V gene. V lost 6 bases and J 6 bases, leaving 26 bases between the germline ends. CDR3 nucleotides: TGTGCCATCAGGACTTTTGGGGGACGGGGGAGTGAGGCTGAAGCTTTCTTT. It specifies CAIRTFGGRGSEAEAFF.

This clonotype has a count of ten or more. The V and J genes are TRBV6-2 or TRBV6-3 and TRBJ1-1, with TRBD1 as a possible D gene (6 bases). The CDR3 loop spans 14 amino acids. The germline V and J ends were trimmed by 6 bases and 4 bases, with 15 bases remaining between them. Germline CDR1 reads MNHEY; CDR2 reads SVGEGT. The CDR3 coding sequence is TGTGCCAGCAGCCGAGGGGGGACAATCACTGAAGCTTTCTTT. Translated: CASSRGGTITEAFF.

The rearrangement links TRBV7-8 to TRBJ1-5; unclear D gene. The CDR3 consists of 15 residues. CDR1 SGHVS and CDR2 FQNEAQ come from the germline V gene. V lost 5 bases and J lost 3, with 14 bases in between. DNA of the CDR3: TGTGCCAGCAGCCAAGACGGCCAGCCCAATCAGCCCCAGCATTTT. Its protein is CASSQDGQPNQPQHF.

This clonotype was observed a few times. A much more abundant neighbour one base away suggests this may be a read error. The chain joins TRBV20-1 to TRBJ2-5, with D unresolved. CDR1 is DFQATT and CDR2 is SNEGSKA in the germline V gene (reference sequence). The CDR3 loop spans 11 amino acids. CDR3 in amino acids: CSATLGETRYF. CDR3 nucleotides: TGCAGTGCTACCTTGGGCGAGACCCGGTACTTC.

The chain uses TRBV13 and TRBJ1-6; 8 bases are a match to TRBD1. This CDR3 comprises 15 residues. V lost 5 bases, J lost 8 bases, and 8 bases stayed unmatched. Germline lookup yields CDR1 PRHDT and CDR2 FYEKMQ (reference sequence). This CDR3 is CASSRTGNLHSPLHF. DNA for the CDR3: TGTGCCAGCAGCCGGACAGGGAACCTTCATTCACCCCTCCACTTT.

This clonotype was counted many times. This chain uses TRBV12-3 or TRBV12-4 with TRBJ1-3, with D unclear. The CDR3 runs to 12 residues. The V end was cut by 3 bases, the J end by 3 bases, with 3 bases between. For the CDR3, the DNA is TGTGCCAGCAGTTTGAGTGGAAACACCATATATTTT. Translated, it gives CASSLSGNTIYF.

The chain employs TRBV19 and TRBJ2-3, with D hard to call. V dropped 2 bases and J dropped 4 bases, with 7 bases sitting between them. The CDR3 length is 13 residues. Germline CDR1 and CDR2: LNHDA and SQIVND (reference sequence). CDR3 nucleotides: TGTGCCAGTAGTATACGCCATCCAGATACGCAGTATTTT. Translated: CASSIRHPDTQYF.

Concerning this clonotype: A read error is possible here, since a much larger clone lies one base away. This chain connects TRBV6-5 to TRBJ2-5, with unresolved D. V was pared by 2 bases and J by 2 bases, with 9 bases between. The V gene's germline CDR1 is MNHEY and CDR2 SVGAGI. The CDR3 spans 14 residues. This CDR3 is CASSYRSLQETQYF. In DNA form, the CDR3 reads TGTGCCAGCAGTTACAGGTCCCTTCAAGAGACCCAGTACTTC.

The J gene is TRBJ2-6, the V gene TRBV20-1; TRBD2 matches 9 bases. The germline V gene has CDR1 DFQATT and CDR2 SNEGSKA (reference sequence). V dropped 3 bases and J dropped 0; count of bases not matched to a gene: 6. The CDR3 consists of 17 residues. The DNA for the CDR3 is TGCAGTGCTAGGGGACTAGCATTTCGCTCTGGGGCCAACGTCCTGACTTTC. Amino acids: CSARGLAFRSGANVLTF.

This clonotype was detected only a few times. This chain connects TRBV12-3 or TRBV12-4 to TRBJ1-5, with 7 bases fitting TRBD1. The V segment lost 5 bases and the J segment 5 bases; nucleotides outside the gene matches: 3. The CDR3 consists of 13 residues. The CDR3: CASSNTGDQPQHF. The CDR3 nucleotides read TGTGCCAGCAGTAATACAGGGGATCAGCCCCAGCATTTT.